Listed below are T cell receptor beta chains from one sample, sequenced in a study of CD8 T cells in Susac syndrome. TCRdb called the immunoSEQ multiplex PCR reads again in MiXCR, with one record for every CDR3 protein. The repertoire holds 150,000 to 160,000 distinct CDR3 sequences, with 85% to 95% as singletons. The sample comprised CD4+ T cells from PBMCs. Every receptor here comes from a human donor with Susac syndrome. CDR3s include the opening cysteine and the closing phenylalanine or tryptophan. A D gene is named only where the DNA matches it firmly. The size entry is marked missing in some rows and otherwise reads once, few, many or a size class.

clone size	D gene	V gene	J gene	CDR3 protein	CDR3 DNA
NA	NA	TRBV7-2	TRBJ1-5	CASSLGKRRPDWPQHF	TGTGCCAGCAGCTTAGGGAAGCGAAGACCGGATTGGCCCCAGCATTTT
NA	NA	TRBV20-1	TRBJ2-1	CSAMGATYNEQFF	TGCAGTGCTATGGGGGCGACCTACAATGAGCAGTTCTTC
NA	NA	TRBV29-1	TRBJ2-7	CSVGSHGNEQYF	TGCAGCGTAGGTTCACACGGCAACGAGCAGTACTTC
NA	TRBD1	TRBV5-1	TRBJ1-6	CASSLAGRGTSPLHF	TGCGCCAGCAGCTTGGCCGGCAGGGGGACTTCACCCCTCCACTTT
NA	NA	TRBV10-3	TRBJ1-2	CAIRARGANGYTF	TGTGCCATCAGGGCGCGAGGGGCCAATGGCTACACCTTC
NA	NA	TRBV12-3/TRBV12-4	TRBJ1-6	CASSFAGVLNSPLHF	TGTGCCAGCAGTTTCGCAGGGGTCCTTAATTCACCCCTCCACTTT
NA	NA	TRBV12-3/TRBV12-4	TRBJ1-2	CASSPGAGGGYGYTF	TGTGCCAGCAGCCCCGGGGCAGGAGGGGGCTATGGCTACACCTTC
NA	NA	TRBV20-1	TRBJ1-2	CSARSSKGGYTF	TGCAGTGCTAGATCCTCAAAAGGCGGCTACACCTTC
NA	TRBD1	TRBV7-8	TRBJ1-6	CASNEGQGVGSPLHF	TGTGCCAGCAACGAAGGACAGGGAGTTGGCTCACCCCTCCACTTT
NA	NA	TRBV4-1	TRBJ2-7	CASSQESENYEQYF	TGCGCCAGCAGCCAAGAAAGTGAAAACTACGAGCAGTACTTC
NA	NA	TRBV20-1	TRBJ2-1	CSATGLISYNEQFF	TGCAGTGCTACCGGCCTAATCTCCTACAATGAGCAGTTCTTC
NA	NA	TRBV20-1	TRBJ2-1	CSARKSPANNNEQFF	TGCAGTGCTAGGAAAAGCCCCGCCAACAACAATGAGCAGTTCTTC
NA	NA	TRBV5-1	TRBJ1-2	CASSSQGGGYTF	TGCGCCAGCAGCTCACAGGGAGGCGGCTACACCTTC
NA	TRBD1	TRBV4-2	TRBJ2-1	CASSQSGQGAGEQFF	TGTGCCAGCAGCCAGAGCGGACAGGGGGCAGGGGAGCAGTTCTTC
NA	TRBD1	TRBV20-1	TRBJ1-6	CSAQGARNSPLHF	TGCAGTGCACAGGGGGCGCGGAATTCACCCCTCCACTTT
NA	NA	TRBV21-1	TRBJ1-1	CASPPGGWTKAFF	TGTGCCAGCCCACCAGGCGGGTGGACGAAAGCTTTCTTT
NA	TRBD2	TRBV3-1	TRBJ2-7	CASSQDLTSGVPYEQYF	TGTGCCAGCAGCCAAGATCTTACTAGCGGGGTCCCCTACGAGCAGTACTTC
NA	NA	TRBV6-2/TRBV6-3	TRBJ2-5	CASSRQGRAETQYF	TGTGCCAGCAGCCGACAGGGGAGGGCTGAGACCCAGTACTTC
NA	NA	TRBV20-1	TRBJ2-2	CSARPGFTGELFF	TGCAGTGCTAGGCCCGGTTTCACCGGGGAGCTGTTTTTT
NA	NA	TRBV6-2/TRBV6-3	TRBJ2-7	CASSYSDITYEQYF	TGTGCCAGCAGTTATTCGGACATTACCTACGAGCAGTACTTC
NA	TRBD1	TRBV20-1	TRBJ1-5	CSARTGGNGNQPQHF	TGCAGTGCACGGACAGGGGGAAACGGCAATCAGCCCCAGCATTTT
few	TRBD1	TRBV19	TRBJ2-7	CASSTRQGYEQYF	TGTGCCAGTAGTACTAGACAGGGCTACGAGCAGTACTTC
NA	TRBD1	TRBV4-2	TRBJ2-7	CASSPGAGDSYEQYF	TGTGCCAGCAGCCCAGGGGCCGGGGACAGCTACGAGCAGTACTTC
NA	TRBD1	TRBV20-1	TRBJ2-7	CSASPLGTGGYEQYF	TGCAGTGCTAGTCCTCTAGGGACAGGGGGCTACGAGCAGTACTTC
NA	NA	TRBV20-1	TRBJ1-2	CSALEGTYGYTF	TGCAGTGCCCTGGAGGGAACCTATGGCTACACCTTC
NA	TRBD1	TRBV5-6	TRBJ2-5	CASSRRQGVYQETQYF	TGTGCCAGCAGCCGTAGACAGGGGGTGTACCAAGAGACCCAGTACTTC
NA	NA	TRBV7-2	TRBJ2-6	CASRISGANVLTF	TGTGCCAGCAGGATCTCTGGGGCCAACGTCCTGACTTTC
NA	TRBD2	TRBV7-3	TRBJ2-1	CASSVSTSGGREQFF	TGTGCCAGCAGTGTGTCTACTAGCGGGGGGAGGGAGCAGTTCTTC
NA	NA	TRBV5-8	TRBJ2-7	CASSHFDRTGREQYF	TGTGCCAGCAGCCATTTCGACAGAACAGGGCGGGAGCAGTACTTC
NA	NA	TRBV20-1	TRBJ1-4	CSATPVNKLLLF	TGCAGTGCTACCCCAGTGAACAAGCTCCTCCTCTTT
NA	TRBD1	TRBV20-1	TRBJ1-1	CSASGGQGGTEAFF	TGCAGTGCTAGCGGGGGACAGGGAGGGACTGAAGCTTTCTTT
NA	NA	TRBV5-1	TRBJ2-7	CASSRGPNYEQYF	TGCGCCAGCAGCAGGGGACCAAACTACGAGCAGTACTTC
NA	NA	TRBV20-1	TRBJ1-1	CSAPTRGSEAFF	TGCAGTGCCCCGACAAGGGGCTCTGAAGCTTTCTTT
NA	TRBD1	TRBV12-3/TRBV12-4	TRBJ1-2	CASIEAGTGHYGYTF	TGTGCCAGCATCGAAGCCGGGACAGGACACTATGGCTACACCTTC
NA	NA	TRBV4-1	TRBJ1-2	CASSQEGQAANYGYTF	TGCGCCAGCAGCCAAGAAGGGCAGGCAGCTAACTATGGCTACACCTTC
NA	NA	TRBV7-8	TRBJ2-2	CASSLRESGELFF	TGTGCCAGCAGCTTAAGGGAGTCCGGGGAGCTGTTTTTT
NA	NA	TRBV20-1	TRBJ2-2	CSARSVFANTGELFF	TGCAGTGCTAGATCGGTATTCGCGAACACCGGGGAGCTGTTTTTT
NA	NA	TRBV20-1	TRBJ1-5	CSAMAGGGNQPQHF	TGCAGTGCTATGGCGGGGGGGGGCAATCAGCCCCAGCATTTT
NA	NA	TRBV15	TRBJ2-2	CATSRGPGWELFF	TGTGCCACCAGCAGGGGACCCGGTTGGGAGCTGTTTTTT
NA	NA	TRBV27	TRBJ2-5	CASSARTGFQETQYF	TGTGCCAGCAGTGCCCGGACTGGATTCCAAGAGACCCAGTACTTC